Listed below are T cell receptor beta chains from one sample, sequenced in a study of identifying expanded T cells in peripheral blood. Sequencing was performed with immunoSEQ multiplex PCR; in TCRdb, only in-frame clones are kept and a portion is missing. Here the sample spans approximately 81,000 clones, roughly 84% being singletons. Sequencing was performed on blood. Receptors originate from a person aged 18 to 75 in good health. The CDR3 runs from the conserved cysteine through the conserved F or W. Each record gives: D gene, V gene, clone size, J gene, CDR3 protein, CDR3 DNA. A D gene is named only where the DNA matches it firmly. Clone sizes are given selectively: once, few, many, or a class where the clone is expanded.

>TRBD1|TRBV6-1|-|TRBJ2-7
CASSSQGRNEQYF
TGTGCCAGCAGTTCACAGGGGCGAAACGAGCAGTACTTC
>TRBD2|TRBV5-6|-|TRBJ2-1
CASSLAGGRNEQFF
TGTGCCAGCAGCTTGGCCGGCGGGAGAAATGAGCAGTTCTTC
>-|TRBV28|-|TRBJ1-1
CASVRVNTEAFF
TGTGCCAGCGTGAGGGTAAACACTGAAGCTTTCTTT
>-|TRBV6-5|-|TRBJ2-7
CASSYPRRSLRHEQYF
TGTGCCAGCAGTTACCCGCGAAGGTCCCTCCGCCACGAGCAGTACTTC
>-|TRBV7-3|many|TRBJ2-6
CASSPRAPSGANVLTF
TGTGCCAGCAGCCCCCGGGCCCCCTCTGGGGCCAACGTCCTGACTTTC
>-|TRBV28|-|TRBJ2-7
CASSPYEGQYEQYF
TGTGCCAGCAGCCCCTATGAGGGGCAATACGAGCAGTACTTC
>TRBD2|TRBV9|-|TRBJ2-1
CASSVATGGRIDNEQFF
TGTGCCAGCAGCGTAGCTACGGGCGGGAGGATCGACAATGAGCAGTTCTTC
>-|TRBV11-3|-|TRBJ1-1
CASSSQKWTEAFF
TGTGCCAGCAGCTCCCAGAAGTGGACTGAAGCTTTCTTT
>TRBD2|TRBV6-4|once|TRBJ2-1
CASSDSTSGYNEQFF
TGTGCCAGCAGTGACTCGACTAGCGGCTACAATGAGCAGTTCTTC
>TRBD2|TRBV5-1|once|TRBJ2-1
CASSSPGSGSPSYNEQFF
TGCGCCAGCAGCTCCCCTGGTAGCGGGAGCCCCTCCTACAATGAGCAGTTCTTC
>-|TRBV7-2|few|TRBJ2-5
CASSPGAGNQETQYF
TGTGCCAGCAGCCCAGGAGCAGGGAACCAAGAGACCCAGTACTTC
>TRBD2|TRBV5-4|-|TRBJ2-3
CASTGTSTPDTQYF
TGTGCCAGCACCGGGACTAGTACCCCAGATACGCAGTATTTT
>-|TRBV7-2|-|TRBJ2-2
CASRHSDGRDTGELFF
TGTGCCAGCAGACATTCGGACGGACGAGACACCGGGGAGCTGTTTTTT
>-|TRBV28|-|TRBJ1-3
CASSRTPGNTIYF
TGTGCCAGCAGCCGGACTCCTGGAAACACCATATATTTT
>-|TRBV11-1|-|TRBJ1-2
CASSLDTSYGYTF
TGTGCCAGCAGCCTTGACACCTCCTATGGCTACACCTTC
>TRBD2|TRBV6-5|-|TRBJ2-7
CASHTSGTYEQYF
TGTGCCAGCCATACTAGCGGGACCTACGAGCAGTACTTC
>TRBD1|TRBV4-2|-|TRBJ1-5
CASSLTPGQQNQPQHF
TGTGCCAGCAGCTTGACGCCGGGACAGCAGAATCAGCCCCAGCATTTT
>-|TRBV7-2|-|TRBJ1-1
CASSLQGNTEAFF
TGTGCCAGCAGCTTACAGGGGAACACTGAAGCTTTCTTT
>TRBD1|TRBV15|-|TRBJ1-2
CATSWDRGPYGYTF
TGTGCCACCAGCTGGGACAGGGGGCCGTATGGCTACACCTTC
>TRBD2|TRBV5-4|-|TRBJ2-2
CASSLPLAGGTGELFF
TGTGCCAGCAGCTTGCCCCTAGCGGGAGGGACCGGGGAGCTGTTTTTT
>TRBD2|TRBV27|-|TRBJ2-3
CASSFTSGNTDTQYF
TGTGCCAGCAGTTTCACTAGCGGAAACACAGATACGCAGTATTTT
>-|TRBV6-6|-|TRBJ2-4
CASTLGGGEAKNIQYF
TGTGCCAGCACCCTCGGAGGGGGGGAGGCCAAAAACATTCAGTACTTC
>-|TRBV5-1|-|TRBJ1-1
CASSPRGGNTEAFF
TGCGCCAGCAGCCCCAGGGGAGGGAACACTGAAGCTTTCTTT
>TRBD1|TRBV6-5|few|TRBJ1-2
CASSFPGQGSYGYTF
TGTGCCAGCAGTTTCCCGGGACAGGGGAGCTATGGCTACACCTTC
>-|TRBV14|-|TRBJ1-4
CASSQDSSRLEKLFF
TGTGCCAGCAGCCAAGATAGCAGCAGGCTGGAAAAACTGTTTTTT
>-|TRBV6-1|-|TRBJ1-2
CASSASGTSSFPNYGYTF
TGTGCCAGCAGTGCCTCCGGGACGTCCTCATTCCCGAACTATGGCTACACCTTC
>TRBD1|TRBV27|few|TRBJ2-7
CASSLGDRGLSYEQYF
TGTGCCAGCAGTTTAGGGGACAGGGGTCTTTCCTACGAGCAGTACTTC
>-|TRBV6-1|-|TRBJ2-7
CASSLTGLREQYF
TGTGCCAGCAGTTTAACGGGTCTACGAGAGCAGTACTTC
>TRBD1|TRBV30|-|TRBJ1-5
CAHRQGDQPQHF
TGTGCCCACCGACAGGGGGATCAGCCCCAGCATTTT
>-|TRBV20-1|-|TRBJ2-7
CSAPLAREQYF
TGCAGTGCTCCTCTAGCGCGCGAGCAGTACTTC
>-|TRBV5-8|-|TRBJ2-5
CASSFRGQTQYF
TGTGCCAGCAGCTTTCGGGGTCAGACCCAGTACTTC
>-|TRBV28|-|TRBJ1-1
CASSLSHPGQRNTEAFF
TGTGCCAGCAGTTTATCGCACCCGGGACAAAGAAACACTGAAGCTTTCTTT
>TRBD2|TRBV29-1|-|TRBJ2-7
CSVMGTSGGSYEQYF
TGCAGCGTTATGGGGACTAGCGGGGGTTCCTACGAGCAGTACTTC
>-|TRBV6-6|-|TRBJ1-1
CASSSTENTEAFF
TGTGCCAGCAGTTCAACGGAGAACACTGAAGCTTTCTTT
>TRBD2|TRBV2|-|TRBJ2-7
CATRLAGHYEQYF
TGTGCCACCAGACTAGCGGGCCACTACGAGCAGTACTTC
>-|TRBV6-5|-|TRBJ1-1
CASSLGQATGAFF
TGTGCCAGCAGTTTGGGACAAGCCACGGGAGCTTTCTTT
>TRBD2|TRBV28|-|TRBJ2-1
CASSSAGGQSYNEQFF
TGTGCCAGCAGTTCGGCGGGGGGTCAGTCCTACAATGAGCAGTTCTTC
>TRBD2|TRBV28|-|TRBJ2-7
CASSLIGMSGRRDEQYF
TGTGCCAGCAGTTTAATTGGTATGAGCGGGAGGAGGGACGAGCAGTACTTC
>-|TRBV7-2|-|TRBJ2-1
CASSPGPAQFF
TGTGCCAGCAGCCCCGGGCCAGCGCAGTTCTTC
>TRBD2|TRBV7-9|-|TRBJ2-2
CASSLFRAGGRNTGELFF
TGTGCCAGCAGCTTATTTCGAGCGGGAGGGCGAAACACCGGGGAGCTGTTTTTT
>-|TRBV11-1|once|TRBJ1-4
CASSLGGTNEKLFF
TGTGCCAGCAGCTTGGGAGGAACTAATGAAAAACTGTTTTTT